The T cell receptor beta chain under discussion was sequenced for a study of blood T cell repertoires in COVID-19. For the study at large: Acute and convalescent COVID-19 samples came from the United States, Italy and Spain. The analysed material was cDNA or gDNA that came from T cells, B-cell-depleted T cells, or PBMCs.

Germline V gene lookup returns CDR1 LGHNA and CDR2 YNFKEQ. There are 16 residues in the CDR3. V lost 0 bases and J 0 bases, leaving 12 bases between the germline ends. Study processing details: Estimation of nucleated cell counts relied on the amplification of reference gene primers. Clones were sequenced by immunoSEQ multiplex PCR, and TCRdb holds only the in-frame ones, with some missing. V, J and clone size are taken as reported in that table, and D and trimming were inferred from the DNA itself. The sample records 60,000 to 75,000 clones, roughly 84% being singletons. The sample was peripheral blood. The rearrangement uses TRBV4-2 and TRBJ2-7, with a weak D call TRBD2 (5 bases). The TCR sequence derives from a man aged 50 to 59 with active COVID-19. The CDR3 region is CASSQEGLAASYEQYF. CDR3 coding DNA: TGTGCCAGCAGCCAAGAAGGGCTAGCAGCCTCCTACGAGCAGTACTTC.